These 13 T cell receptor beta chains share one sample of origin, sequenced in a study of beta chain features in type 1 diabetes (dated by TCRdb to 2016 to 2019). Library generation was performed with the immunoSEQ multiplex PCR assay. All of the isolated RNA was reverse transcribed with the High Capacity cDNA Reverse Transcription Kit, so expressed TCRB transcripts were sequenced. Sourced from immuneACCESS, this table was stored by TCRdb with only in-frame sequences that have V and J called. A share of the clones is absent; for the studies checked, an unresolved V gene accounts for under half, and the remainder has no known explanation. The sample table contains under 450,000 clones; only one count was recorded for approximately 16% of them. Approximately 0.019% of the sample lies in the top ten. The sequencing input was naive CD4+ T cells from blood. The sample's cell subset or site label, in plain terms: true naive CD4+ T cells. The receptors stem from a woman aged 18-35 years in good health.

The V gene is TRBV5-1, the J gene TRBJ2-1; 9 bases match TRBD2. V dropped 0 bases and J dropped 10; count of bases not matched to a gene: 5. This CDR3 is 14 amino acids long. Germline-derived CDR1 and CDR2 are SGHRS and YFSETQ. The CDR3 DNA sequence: TGCGCCAGCAGCTTGGAGGGACTAGCACTCGAGCAGTTCTTC. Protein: CASSLEGLALEQFF.

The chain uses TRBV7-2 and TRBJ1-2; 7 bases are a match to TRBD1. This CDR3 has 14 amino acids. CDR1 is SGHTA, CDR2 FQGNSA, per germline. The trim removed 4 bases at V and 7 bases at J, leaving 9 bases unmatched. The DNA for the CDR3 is TGTGCCAGCAGCTCATACCGGGACAGAGTTGGCTACACCTTC. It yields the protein CASSSYRDRVGYTF.

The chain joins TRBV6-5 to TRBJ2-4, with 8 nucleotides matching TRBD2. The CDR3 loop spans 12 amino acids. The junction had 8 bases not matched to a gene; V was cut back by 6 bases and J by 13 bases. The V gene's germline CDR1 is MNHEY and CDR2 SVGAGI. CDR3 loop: CASSQRAGVQYF. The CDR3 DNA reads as TGTGCCAGCAGCCAAAGAGCGGGAGTACAGTACTTC.

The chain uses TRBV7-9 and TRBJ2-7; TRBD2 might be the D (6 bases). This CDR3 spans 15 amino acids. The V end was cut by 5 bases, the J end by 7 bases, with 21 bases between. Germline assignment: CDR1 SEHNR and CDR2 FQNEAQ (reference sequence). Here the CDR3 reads CASSARDSGLGEQYF. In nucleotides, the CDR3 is TGTGCCAGCAGCGCACGGGACTCGGGATTGGGGGAGCAGTACTTC.

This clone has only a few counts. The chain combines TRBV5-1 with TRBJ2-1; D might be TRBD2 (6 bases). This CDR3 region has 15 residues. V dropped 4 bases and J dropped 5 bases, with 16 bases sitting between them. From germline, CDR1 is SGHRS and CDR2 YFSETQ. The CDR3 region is CASSPNSGGNNEQFF. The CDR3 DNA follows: TGCGCCAGCAGCCCGAATAGCGGAGGGAACAATGAGCAGTTCTTC.

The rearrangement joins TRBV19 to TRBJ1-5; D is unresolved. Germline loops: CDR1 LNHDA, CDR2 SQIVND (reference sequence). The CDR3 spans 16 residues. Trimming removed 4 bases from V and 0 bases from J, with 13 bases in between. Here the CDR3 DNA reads TGTGCCAGTAGTAGTTTTGCGGGGATTAGCAATCAGCCCCAGCATTTT. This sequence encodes CASSSFAGISNQPQHF.

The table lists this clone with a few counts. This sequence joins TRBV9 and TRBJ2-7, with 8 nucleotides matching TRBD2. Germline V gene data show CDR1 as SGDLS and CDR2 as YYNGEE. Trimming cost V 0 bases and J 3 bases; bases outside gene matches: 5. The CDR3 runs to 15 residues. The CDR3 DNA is TGTGCCAGCAGCGTAGGGTCGGGAGGGTTCTACGAGCAGTACTTC. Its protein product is CASSVGSGGFYEQYF.

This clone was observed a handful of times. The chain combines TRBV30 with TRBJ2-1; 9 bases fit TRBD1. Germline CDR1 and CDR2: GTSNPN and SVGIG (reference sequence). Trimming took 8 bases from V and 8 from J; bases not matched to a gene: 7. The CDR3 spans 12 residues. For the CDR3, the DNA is TGTGCCGGCCGGGACAGGGTCTATGAGCAGTTCTTC. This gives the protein CAGRDRVYEQFF.

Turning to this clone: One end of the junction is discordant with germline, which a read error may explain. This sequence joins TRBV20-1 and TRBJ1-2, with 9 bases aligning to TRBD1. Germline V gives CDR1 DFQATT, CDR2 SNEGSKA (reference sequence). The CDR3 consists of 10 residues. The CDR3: CSAGPGQGLF. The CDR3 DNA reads TGCAGTGCTGGGCCGGGACAGGGTCTTTTC.

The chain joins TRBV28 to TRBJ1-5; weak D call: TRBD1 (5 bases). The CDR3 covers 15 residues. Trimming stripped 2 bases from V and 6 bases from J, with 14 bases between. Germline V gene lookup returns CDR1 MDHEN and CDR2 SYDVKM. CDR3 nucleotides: TGTGCCAGCAGTTTAATGCAGGGAAGAGCTCAGCCCCAGCATTTT. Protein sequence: CASSLMQGRAQPQHF.

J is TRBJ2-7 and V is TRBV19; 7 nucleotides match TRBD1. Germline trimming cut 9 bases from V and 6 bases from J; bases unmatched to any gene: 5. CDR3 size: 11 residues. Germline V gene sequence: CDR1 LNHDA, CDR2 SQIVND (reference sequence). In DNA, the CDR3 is TGTGCCAGCCAAGGGGGCGGCGAGCAGTACTTC. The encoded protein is CASQGGGEQYF. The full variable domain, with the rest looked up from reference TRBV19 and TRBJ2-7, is DGGITQSPKYLFRKEGQNVTLSCEQNLNHDAMYWYRQDPGQGLRLIYYSQIVNDFQKGDIAEGYSVSREKKESFPLTVTSAQKNPTAFYLCASQGGGEQYFGPGTRLTVT.

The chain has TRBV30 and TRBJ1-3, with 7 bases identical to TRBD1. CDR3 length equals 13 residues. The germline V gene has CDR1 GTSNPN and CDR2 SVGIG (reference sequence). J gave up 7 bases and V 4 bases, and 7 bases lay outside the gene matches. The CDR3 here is CAWNGQEWNTIYF. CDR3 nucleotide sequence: TGTGCCTGGAACGGACAGGAGTGGAACACCATATATTTT.

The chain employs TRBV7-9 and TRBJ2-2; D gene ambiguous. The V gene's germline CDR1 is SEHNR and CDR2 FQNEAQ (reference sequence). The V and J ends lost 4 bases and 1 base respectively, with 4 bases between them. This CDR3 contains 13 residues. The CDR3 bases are TGTGCCAGCAGCTGGCTGAACACCGGGGAGCTGTTTTTT. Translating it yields CASSWLNTGELFF.